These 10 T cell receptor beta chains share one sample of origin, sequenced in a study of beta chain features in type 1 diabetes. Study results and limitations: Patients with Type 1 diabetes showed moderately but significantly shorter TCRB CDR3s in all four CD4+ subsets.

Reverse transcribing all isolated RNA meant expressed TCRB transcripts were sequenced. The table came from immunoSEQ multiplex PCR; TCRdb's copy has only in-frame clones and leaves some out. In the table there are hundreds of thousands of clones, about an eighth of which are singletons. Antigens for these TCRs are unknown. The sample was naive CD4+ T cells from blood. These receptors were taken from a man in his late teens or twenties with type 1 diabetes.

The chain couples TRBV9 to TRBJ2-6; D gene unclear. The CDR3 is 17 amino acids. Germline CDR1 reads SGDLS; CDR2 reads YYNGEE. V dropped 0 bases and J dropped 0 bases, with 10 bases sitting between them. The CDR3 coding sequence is TGTGCCAGCAGCGTAGTGGCAGGCCTCTCTGGGGCCAACGTCCTGACTTTC. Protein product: CASSVVAGLSGANVLTF.

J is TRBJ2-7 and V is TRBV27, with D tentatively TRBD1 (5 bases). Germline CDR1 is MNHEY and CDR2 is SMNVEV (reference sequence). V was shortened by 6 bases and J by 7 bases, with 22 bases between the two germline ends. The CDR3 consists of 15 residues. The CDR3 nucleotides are TGTGCCAGCAGCCTCAGTTTGGACATGCTTAAGGAGCAGTACTTC. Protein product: CASSLSLDMLKEQYF.

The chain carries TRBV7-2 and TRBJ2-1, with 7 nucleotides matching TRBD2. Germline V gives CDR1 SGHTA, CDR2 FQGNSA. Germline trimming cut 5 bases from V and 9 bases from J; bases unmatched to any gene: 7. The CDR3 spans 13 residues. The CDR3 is CASSPRREGEQFF. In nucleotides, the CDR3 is TGTGCCAGCAGCCCGAGGAGGGAGGGTGAGCAGTTCTTC.

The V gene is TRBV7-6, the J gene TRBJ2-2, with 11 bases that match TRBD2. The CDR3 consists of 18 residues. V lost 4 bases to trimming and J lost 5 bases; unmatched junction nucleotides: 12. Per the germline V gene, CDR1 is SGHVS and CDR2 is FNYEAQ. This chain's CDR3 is CASSSPPGVAGGTGELFF. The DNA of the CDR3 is TGTGCCAGCAGCTCACCTCCAGGGGTAGCGGGAGGGACCGGGGAGCTGTTTTTT.

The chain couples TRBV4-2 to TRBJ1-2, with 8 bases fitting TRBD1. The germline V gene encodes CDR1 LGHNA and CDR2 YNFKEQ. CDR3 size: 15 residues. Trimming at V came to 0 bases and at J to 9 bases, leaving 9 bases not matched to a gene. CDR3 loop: CASSQEWQGAPSYTF. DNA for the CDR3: TGTGCCAGCAGCCAAGAGTGGCAGGGGGCGCCGAGCTACACCTTC.

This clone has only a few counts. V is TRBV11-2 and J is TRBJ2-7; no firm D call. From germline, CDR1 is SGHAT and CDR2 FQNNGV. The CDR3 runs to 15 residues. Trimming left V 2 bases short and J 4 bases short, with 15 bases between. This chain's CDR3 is CASSLFRQTTYEQYF. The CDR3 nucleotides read TGTGCCAGCAGCTTATTTCGGCAGACGACTTACGAGCAGTACTTC.

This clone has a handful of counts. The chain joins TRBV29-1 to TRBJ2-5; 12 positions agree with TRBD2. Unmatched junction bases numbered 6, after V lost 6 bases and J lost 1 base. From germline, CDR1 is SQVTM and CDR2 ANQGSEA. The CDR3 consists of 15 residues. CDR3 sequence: CSVSRLAGVQETQYF. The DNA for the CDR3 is TGCAGCGTCTCCCGACTAGCGGGAGTCCAAGAGACCCAGTACTTC.

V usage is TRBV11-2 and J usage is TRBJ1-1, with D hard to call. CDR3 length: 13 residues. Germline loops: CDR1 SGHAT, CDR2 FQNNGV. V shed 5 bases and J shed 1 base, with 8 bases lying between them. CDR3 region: CASSPRQNTEAFF. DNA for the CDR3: TGTGCCAGCAGCCCCAGACAGAACACTGAAGCTTTCTTT. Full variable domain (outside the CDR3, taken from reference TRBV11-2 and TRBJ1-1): EAGVAQSPRYKIIEKRQSVAFWCNPISGHATLYWYQQILGQGPKLLIQFQNNGVVDDSQLPKDRFSAERLKGVDSTLKIQPAKLEDSAVYLCASSPRQNTEAFFGQGTRLTVV.

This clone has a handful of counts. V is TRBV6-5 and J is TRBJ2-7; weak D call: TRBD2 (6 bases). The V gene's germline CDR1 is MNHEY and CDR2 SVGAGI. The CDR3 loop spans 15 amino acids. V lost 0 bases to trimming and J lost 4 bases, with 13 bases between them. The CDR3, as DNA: TGTGCCAGCAGTTACTCCGCAGCGGGCCAATACGAGCAGTACTTC. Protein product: CASSYSAAGQYEQYF.

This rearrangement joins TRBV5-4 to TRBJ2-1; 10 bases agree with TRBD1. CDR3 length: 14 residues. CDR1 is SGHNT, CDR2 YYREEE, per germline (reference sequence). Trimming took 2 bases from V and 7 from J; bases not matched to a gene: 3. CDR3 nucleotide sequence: TGTGCCAGCAGCTTCGAGGACAGGGGGAATGAGCAGTTCTTC. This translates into CASSFEDRGNEQFF. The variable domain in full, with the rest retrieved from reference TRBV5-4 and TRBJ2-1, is ETGVTQSPTHLIKTRGQQVTLRCSSQSGHNTVSWYQQALGQGPQFIFQYYREEENGRGNFPPRFSGLQFPNYSSELNVNALELDDSALYLCASSFEDRGNEQFFGPGTRLTVL.